This T cell receptor (beta chain) was recovered during a study of cytomegalovirus exposure and HLA in healthy donors. Study summary: Falling in the Caucasian-associated ancestry cluster were approximately 86% of 350 to 400 genotyped donors.

The study ran its PCR with 60 Vbeta and 13 Jbeta primers. Original analysis: In a later analysis, the count reached tens of millions of unique TCR beta chains, with 10 million to 11 million shared. Profiling relied on immunoSEQ multiplex PCR, and the TCRdb table lists in-frame clones only, not all of them. V, J and clone size were drawn from that table, and D and trimming were deduced from the DNA. Here the sample table reports about 160,000 clones. About this clone: Its antigen is not identified.

The study's findings and limits: More clonal expansion characterized HLA-associated TCR beta chains than equally common others in a later analysis. Later analysis associated a missense DCLRE1C variant with TCR beta V- and J-gene trimming.

V lost 3 bases and J 0 bases, leaving 9 bases between the germline ends. CDR3 length: 15 amino acids. The germline V gene has CDR1 SGHTA and CDR2 FQGTGA. J is TRBJ2-1 and V is TRBV7-3; D is undetermined. The specimen sequenced was PBMCs. This sequence was found in a woman aged 55 to 70 in good health and CMV-seronegative. Here the CDR3 DNA reads TGTGCCAGCAGCTTGGTTGTCGGCTCCTACAATGAGCAGTTCTTC. It encodes CASSLVVGSYNEQFF. The full variable domain, completed using reference TRBV7-3 and TRBJ2-1, is GAGVSQTPSNKVTEKGKYVELRCDPISGHTALYWYRQSLGQGPEFLIYFQGTGAADDSGLPNDRFFAVRPEGSVSTLKIQRTERGDSAVYLCASSLVVGSYNEQFFGPGTRLTVL.